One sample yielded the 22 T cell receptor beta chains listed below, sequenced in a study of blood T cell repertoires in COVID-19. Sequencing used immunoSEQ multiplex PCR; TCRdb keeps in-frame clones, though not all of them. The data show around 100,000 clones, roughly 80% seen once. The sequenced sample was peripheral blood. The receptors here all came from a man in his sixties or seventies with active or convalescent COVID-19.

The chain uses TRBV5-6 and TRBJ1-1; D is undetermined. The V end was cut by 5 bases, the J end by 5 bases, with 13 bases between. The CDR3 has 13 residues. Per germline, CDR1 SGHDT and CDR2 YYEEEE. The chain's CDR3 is CASRYGGGTEAFF. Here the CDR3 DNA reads TGTGCCAGCAGATACGGAGGCGGTACTGAAGCTTTCTTT.

The CDR3 sequence: CASSLYLGAGPSYEQYF. The DNA for the CDR3 is TGTGCCAGCAGCTTATACCTCGGCGCGGGCCCCTCCTACGAGCAGTACTTC. The chain couples TRBV7-9 to TRBJ2-7; D is possibly TRBD2 (5 bases). V was cut by 2 bases and J by 0 bases, with 17 bases left in between. CDR1 is SEHNR, CDR2 FQNEAQ, per germline (reference sequence). The CDR3 sequence is 17 residues long. The whole variable domain, filled in from reference TRBV7-9 and TRBJ2-7, reads DTGVSQNPRHKITKRGQNVTFRCDPISEHNRLYWYRQTLGQGPEFLTYFQNEAQLEKSRLLSDRFSAERPKGSFSTLEIQRTEQGDSAMYLCASSLYLGAGPSYEQYFGPGTRLTVT.

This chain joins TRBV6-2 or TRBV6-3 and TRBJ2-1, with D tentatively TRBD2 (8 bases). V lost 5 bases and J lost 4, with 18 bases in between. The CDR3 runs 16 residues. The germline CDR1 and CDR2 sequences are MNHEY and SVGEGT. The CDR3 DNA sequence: TGTGCCAGCAGTACCCCCGGGGGGGACAGATACAATGAGCAGTTCTTC. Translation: CASSTPGGDRYNEQFF.

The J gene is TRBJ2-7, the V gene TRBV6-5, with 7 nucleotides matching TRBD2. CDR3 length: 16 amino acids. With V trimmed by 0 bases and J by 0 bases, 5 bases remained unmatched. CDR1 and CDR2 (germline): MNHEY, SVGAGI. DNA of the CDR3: TGTGCCAGCAGTTACTCGAGCGGGGCCCCCTCCTACGAGCAGTACTTC. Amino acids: CASSYSSGAPSYEQYF.

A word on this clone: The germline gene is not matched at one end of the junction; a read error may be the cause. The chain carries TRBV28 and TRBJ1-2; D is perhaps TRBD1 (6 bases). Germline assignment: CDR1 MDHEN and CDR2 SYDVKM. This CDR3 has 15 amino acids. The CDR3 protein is CASKKQGSPLYSYTF. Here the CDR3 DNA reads TGTGCCAGCAAAAAACAGGGTTCCCCCCTCTATAGCTACACCTTC.

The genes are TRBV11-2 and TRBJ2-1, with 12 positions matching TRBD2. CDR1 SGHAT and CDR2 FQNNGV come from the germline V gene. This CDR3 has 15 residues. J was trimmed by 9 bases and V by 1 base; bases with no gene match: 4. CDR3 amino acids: CASSLVTSGSSEQFF. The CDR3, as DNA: TGTGCCAGCAGCTTAGTGACTAGCGGGAGTTCTGAGCAGTTCTTC.

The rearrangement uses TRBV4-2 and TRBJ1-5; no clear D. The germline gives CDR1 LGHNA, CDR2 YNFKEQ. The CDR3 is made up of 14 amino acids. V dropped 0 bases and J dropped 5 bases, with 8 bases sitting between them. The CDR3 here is CASSQDREDQPQHF. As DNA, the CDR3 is TGTGCCAGCAGCCAAGACCGGGAGGATCAGCCCCAGCATTTT.

DNA of the CDR3: TGTGCCGGGTCGGACAGGGCGAACACCGGGGAGCTGTTTTTT. It specifies CAGSDRANTGELFF. The chain links TRBV18 to TRBJ2-2; TRBD1 agrees at 8 bases. The CDR3 consists of 14 residues. J gave up 0 bases and V 11 bases, and 5 bases lay outside the gene matches. Germline V CDR1 and CDR2: KGHSH, LQKENI.

CDR3 amino acids: CASSEGQGSYGYTF. In DNA form, the CDR3 reads TGTGCCAGCAGTGAAGGACAGGGAAGCTATGGCTACACCTTC. The genes are TRBV6-1 and TRBJ1-2; the match to TRBD1 covers 7 bases. This CDR3 has 14 amino acids. The germline V gene has CDR1 MNHNS and CDR2 SASEGT. The V and J ends lost 1 base and 4 bases, in that order; junction bases with no gene match: 3.

The CDR3 DNA sequence: TGCGCCAGCAGCTTGGTCCCTCCTGACATACCTGAAGCTTTCTTT. Residues: CASSLVPPDIPEAFF. This chain connects TRBV5-1 to TRBJ1-1; D gene uncertain. The CDR3 contains 15 residues. The V end lost 0 bases, the J end lost 6 bases, and 15 bases lay between the germline ends. Per germline, CDR1 SGHRS and CDR2 YFSETQ. The variable domain in full, with the rest retrieved from reference TRBV5-1 and TRBJ1-1, is KAGVTQTPRYLIKTRGQQVTLSCSPISGHRSVSWYQQTPGQGLQFLFEYFSETQRNKGNFPGRFSGRQFSNSRSEMNVSTLELGDSALYLCASSLVPPDIPEAFFGQGTRLTVV.

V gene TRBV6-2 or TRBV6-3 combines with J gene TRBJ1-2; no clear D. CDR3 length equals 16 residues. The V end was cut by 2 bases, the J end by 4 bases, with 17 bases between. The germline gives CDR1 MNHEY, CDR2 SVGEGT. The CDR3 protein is CASSYLAGRSSYGYTF. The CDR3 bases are TGTGCCAGCAGTTACCTCGCGGGCCGTTCTTCCTATGGCTACACCTTC.

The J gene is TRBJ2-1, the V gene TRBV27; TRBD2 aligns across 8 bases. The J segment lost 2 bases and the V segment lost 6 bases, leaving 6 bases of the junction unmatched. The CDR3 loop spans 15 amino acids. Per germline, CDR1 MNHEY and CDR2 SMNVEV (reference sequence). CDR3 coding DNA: TGTGCCAGCAGGGATGGCGGGGGGACCTACAATGAGCAGTTCTTC. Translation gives CASRDGGGTYNEQFF.

The CDR3 region has the DNA TGTGCCGTTAGTGCCGGGGGGATATGGGAGCCAAACACCGGGGAGCTGTTTTTT. Translated, it gives CAVSAGGIWEPNTGELFF. The chain links TRBV30 to TRBJ2-2; TRBD2 agrees at 7 bases. The CDR3 contains 18 residues. After removal of 8 bases from V and 2 bases from J, the junction contained 20 bases not matched to a gene. CDR1 GTSNPN and CDR2 SVGIG come from the germline V gene (reference sequence).

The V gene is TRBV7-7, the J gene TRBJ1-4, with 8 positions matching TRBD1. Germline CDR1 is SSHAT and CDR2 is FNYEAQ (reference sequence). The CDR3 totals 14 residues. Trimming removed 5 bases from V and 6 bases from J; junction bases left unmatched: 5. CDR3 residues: CASSPGQGYEKLFF. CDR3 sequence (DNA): TGTGCCAGCAGCCCTGGACAGGGTTATGAAAAACTGTTTTTT.

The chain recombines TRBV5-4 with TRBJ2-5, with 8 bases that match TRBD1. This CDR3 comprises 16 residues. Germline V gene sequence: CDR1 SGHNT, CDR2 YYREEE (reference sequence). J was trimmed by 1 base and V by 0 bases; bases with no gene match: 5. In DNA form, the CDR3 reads TGTGCCAGCAGCTTGGGCAGGGGGCTCTCCCAAGAGACCCAGTACTTC. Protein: CASSLGRGLSQETQYF.

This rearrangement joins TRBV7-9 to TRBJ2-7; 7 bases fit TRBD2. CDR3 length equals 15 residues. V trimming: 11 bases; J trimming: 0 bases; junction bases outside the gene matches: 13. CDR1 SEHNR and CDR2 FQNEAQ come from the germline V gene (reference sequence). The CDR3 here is CAFEVRRGVSYEQYF. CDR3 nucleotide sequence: TGTGCCTTCGAAGTACGACGGGGGGTCTCCTACGAGCAGTACTTC.

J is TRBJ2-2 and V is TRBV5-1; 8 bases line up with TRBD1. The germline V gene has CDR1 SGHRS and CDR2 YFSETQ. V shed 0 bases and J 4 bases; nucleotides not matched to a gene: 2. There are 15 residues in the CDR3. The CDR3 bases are TGCGCCAGCAGCTTGGATGGACAGGGCACCGGGGAGCTGTTTTTT. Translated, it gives CASSLDGQGTGELFF.

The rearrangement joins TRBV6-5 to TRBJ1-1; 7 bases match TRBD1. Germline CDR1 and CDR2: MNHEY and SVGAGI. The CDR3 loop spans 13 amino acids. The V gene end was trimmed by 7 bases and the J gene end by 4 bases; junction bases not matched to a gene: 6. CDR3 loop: CASNRQGVTEAFF. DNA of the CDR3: TGTGCCAGCAACCGACAGGGAGTCACTGAAGCTTTCTTT.

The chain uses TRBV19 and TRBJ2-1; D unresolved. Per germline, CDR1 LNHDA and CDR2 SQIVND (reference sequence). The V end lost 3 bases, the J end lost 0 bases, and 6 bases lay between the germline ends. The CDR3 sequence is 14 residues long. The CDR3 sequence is CASSIASSYNEQFF. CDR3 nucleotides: TGTGCCAGTAGTATCGCGAGCTCCTACAATGAGCAGTTCTTC.

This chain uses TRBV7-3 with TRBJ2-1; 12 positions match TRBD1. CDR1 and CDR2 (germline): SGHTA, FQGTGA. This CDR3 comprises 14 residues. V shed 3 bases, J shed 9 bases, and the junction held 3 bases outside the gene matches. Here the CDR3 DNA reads TGTGCCAGCAGCTTGGGGACAGGGGGCTCTGAGCAGTTCTTC. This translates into CASSLGTGGSEQFF.

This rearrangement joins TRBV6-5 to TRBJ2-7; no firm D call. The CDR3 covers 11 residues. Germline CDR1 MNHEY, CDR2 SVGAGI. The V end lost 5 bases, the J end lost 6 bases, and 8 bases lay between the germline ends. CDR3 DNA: TGTGCCAGCAGTAGAACGGGCGAGCAGTACTTC. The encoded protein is CASSRTGEQYF.

CDR3 sequence (DNA): TGTGCCTGGAGTCTCGGACACCAATACGAGCAGTACTTC. Its translation: CAWSLGHQYEQYF. V usage is TRBV30 and J usage is TRBJ2-7; D is perhaps TRBD1 (5 bases). This CDR3 has 13 residues. Germline assignment: CDR1 GTSNPN and CDR2 SVGIG (reference sequence). V was cut by 2 bases and J by 4 bases, with 12 bases left in between.